The 25 T cell receptor beta chains in this list originate from one sample, sequenced in a study of blood T cell repertoires in COVID-19. Libraries were prepared by immunoSEQ multiplex PCR; TCRdb keeps only in-frame clonotypes and omits some of them. The table has a few hundred thousand clones, nearly 90% seen once; the top ten hold about 15%. Sequenced sample: PBMCs or T cells enriched from blood (not recorded which). Receptor source: a man aged 25-45 years who had been exposed to COVID-19.

The V call is TRBV14, the J call TRBJ2-6, with 7 bases fitting TRBD2. Trimming took 4 bases from V and 2 from J; bases not matched to a gene: 2. Germline V CDR1 and CDR2: SGHDN, FVKESK. The CDR3 consists of 15 residues. The CDR3 DNA sequence: TGTGCCAGCAGCCGGGGGGGAGCTGGGGCCAACGTCCTGACTTTC. Its protein product is CASSRGGAGANVLTF.

The CDR3 protein is CASSSFGTRGGYTF. The CDR3 nucleotides read TGTGCCAGCAGCTCCTTTGGGACAAGGGGAGGCTACACCTTC. The chain uses TRBV21-1 and TRBJ1-2; the D call in the table, TRBD1, was not verified against the DNA. TRBV21-1 corresponds to a pseudogene. The CDR3 contains 14 residues.

This chain joins TRBV7-9 and TRBJ1-1; TRBD1 might be the D (6 bases). The germline CDR1 and CDR2 sequences are SEHNR and FQNEAQ (reference sequence). The CDR3 has 15 residues. The V end was cut by 9 bases, the J end by 1 base, with 18 bases between. CDR3 bases: TGTGCCAGTCGCGGCAACCAGGACAGGAACACTGAAGCTTTCTTT. Amino acids: CASRGNQDRNTEAFF.

This chain uses TRBV5-8 with TRBJ1-4; TRBD1 agrees at 8 bases. Germline V gene sequence: CDR1 SGHTS, CDR2 YDEGEE. The CDR3 length is 16 residues. The J segment lost 7 bases and the V segment lost 0 bases, leaving 8 bases of the junction unmatched. The CDR3 protein is CASSLVVQGAGEKLFF. The CDR3 DNA is TGTGCCAGCAGCTTGGTGGTGCAGGGGGCGGGTGAAAAACTGTTTTTT.

The gene calls are TRBV30 and TRBJ1-2, with D unresolved. The CDR3 totals 15 residues. Germline lookup yields CDR1 GTSNPN and CDR2 SVGIG (reference sequence). V shed 3 bases and J shed 3 bases, with 17 bases lying between them. The CDR3: CAWSPRKGSDYGYTF. CDR3 bases: TGTGCCTGGAGCCCCAGGAAGGGTAGCGACTATGGCTACACCTTC.

This sequence joins TRBV2 and TRBJ1-1, with D unclear. The CDR3 is made up of 12 amino acids. Trimming stripped 1 base from V and 6 bases from J, with 6 bases between. Germline CDR1 is SNHLY and CDR2 is FYNNEI. DNA of the CDR3: TGTGCCAGCAGTGAAGGCCGCGCTGAAGCTTTCTTT. Encoded protein: CASSEGRAEAFF. Full variable domain (outside the CDR3, taken from reference TRBV2 and TRBJ1-1): EPEVTQTPSHQVTQMGQEVILRCVPISNHLYFYWYRQILGQKVEFLVSFYNNEISEKSEIFDDQFSVERPDGSNFTLKIRSTKLEDSAMYFCASSEGRAEAFFGQGTRLTVV.

This chain joins TRBV6-5 and TRBJ2-1; 7 bases are a match to TRBD2. Germline CDR1 is MNHEY and CDR2 is SVGAGI. This CDR3 has 15 residues. The J segment lost 4 bases and the V segment lost 6 bases, leaving 9 bases of the junction unmatched. CDR3 sequence (DNA): TGTGCCAGCAGGCTGGGGGGGTCAGCATACAATGAGCAGTTCTTC. Translating gives CASRLGGSAYNEQFF.

This chain connects TRBV5-6 to TRBJ1-1; D is undetermined. The germline V gene has CDR1 SGHDT and CDR2 YYEEEE. The CDR3 has 17 residues. The ends were cut back, 0 bases at V and 0 bases at J, with 15 bases in the middle. The CDR3 DNA sequence: TGTGCCAGCAGCTTGGAAGCGTCGGAGATGGTGAACACTGAAGCTTTCTTT. Amino acid sequence: CASSLEASEMVNTEAFF.

The chain uses TRBV19 and TRBJ1-4, with TRBD1 matching 8 bases. J was trimmed by 3 bases and V by 5 bases; bases with no gene match: 5. This CDR3 has 15 amino acids. Per the germline V gene, CDR1 is LNHDA and CDR2 is SQIVND (reference sequence). CDR3 residues: CASSVTGVPNEKLFF. CDR3 nucleotides: TGTGCCAGTAGTGTGACAGGGGTGCCTAATGAAAAACTGTTTTTT.

The chain employs TRBV4-1 and TRBJ2-2, with TRBD2 as a possible D gene (6 bases). Germline CDR1 and CDR2: MGHRA and YSYEKL. The CDR3 totals 17 residues. With 4 bases removed from V and 6 bases from J, the gap between germline ends came to 21 bases. The CDR3 coding sequence is TGCGCCAGCAGCCCAGTCCCGAGGTCCGGCGGGGCCGGGGAGCTGTTTTTT. Its translation is CASSPVPRSGGAGELFF.

The chain is built from TRBV5-4 and TRBJ2-3, with TRBD2 identical over 8 bases. J gave up 0 bases and V 4 bases, and 7 bases lay outside the gene matches. CDR1 is SGHNT, CDR2 YYREEE, per germline (reference sequence). CDR3 size: 16 residues. The CDR3 here is CASSPGGSTSTDTQYF. In nucleotides, the CDR3 is TGTGCCAGCAGCCCGGGAGGGAGTACAAGCACAGATACGCAGTATTTT.

The chain is built from TRBV19 and TRBJ2-5, with 9 nucleotides matching TRBD2. Germline V gene sequence: CDR1 LNHDA, CDR2 SQIVND (reference sequence). V shed 4 bases and J 4 bases; nucleotides not matched to a gene: 4. The CDR3 is made up of 14 amino acids. CDR3 in DNA: TGTGCCAGTAGTACTGCGGGGGGGGGAGAGACCCAGTACTTC. Translating gives CASSTAGGGETQYF. Full variable domain (rest looked up from reference TRBV19 and TRBJ2-5): DGGITQSPKYLFRKEGQNVTLSCEQNLNHDAMYWYRQDPGQGLRLIYYSQIVNDFQKGDIAEGYSVSREKKESFPLTVTSAQKNPTAFYLCASSTAGGGETQYFGPGTRLLVL.

This sequence joins TRBV7-2 and TRBJ2-5; 12 positions match TRBD2. This CDR3 comprises 17 residues. CDR1 is SGHTA, CDR2 FQGNSA, per germline. Trimming took 6 bases from V and 2 from J; bases not matched to a gene: 10. CDR3 DNA: TGTGCCAGCAGTTCCCGGACTAGCGGGATCCCTCAAGAGACCCAGTACTTC. Protein product: CASSSRTSGIPQETQYF.

The chain has TRBV3-1 (or the pseudogene TRBV3-2) and TRBJ2-1; possibly TRBD1 for D (6 bases). Germline loops: CDR1 LGHDT, CDR2 YNNKEL (reference sequence). Trimming stripped 0 bases from V and 9 bases from J, with 12 bases between. The CDR3 totals 14 residues. The CDR3 nucleotides are TGTGCCAGCAGCCAAGATCGACAGGATGGTGAGCAGTTCTTC. It translates to CASSQDRQDGEQFF.

The rearrangement joins TRBV5-4 to TRBJ2-1, with D possibly TRBD1 on 7 matching bases. The CDR3 loop spans 13 amino acids. V was pared by 4 bases and J by 8 bases, with 13 bases between. Germline CDR1 and CDR2: SGHNT and YYREEE (reference sequence). The CDR3 loop is CASSPGGWDEQFF. CDR3 DNA sequence: TGTGCCAGCAGCCCAGGGGGGTGGGATGAGCAGTTCTTC.

This chain connects TRBV13 to TRBJ2-3; TRBD2 agrees at 14 bases. The V and J ends lost 0 bases and 8 bases, in that order; junction bases with no gene match: 10. There are 18 residues in the CDR3. Germline CDR1 is PRHDT and CDR2 is FYEKMQ (reference sequence). The CDR3 region has the DNA TGTGCCAGCAGCTTAGGGAGACTAGCGGGGGGGCCCAGGGGTACGCAGTATTTT. This gives the protein CASSLGRLAGGPRGTQYF.

This CDR3 is CASSPLAGRYQETQYF. The CDR3 DNA reads TGTGCCAGCAGCCCACTGGCGGGGCGATACCAAGAGACCCAGTACTTC. The chain has TRBV6-2 or TRBV6-3 and TRBJ2-5, with a weak D call TRBD2 (6 bases). This CDR3 has 16 amino acids. The germline V gene encodes CDR1 MNHEY and CDR2 SVGEGT. With 6 bases removed from V and 0 bases from J, the gap between germline ends came to 17 bases.

J is TRBJ2-5 and V is TRBV20-1; no firm D call. V lost 6 bases, J lost 5 bases, and 7 bases lay in between. This CDR3 has 10 amino acids. From germline, CDR1 is DFQATT and CDR2 SNEGSKA (reference sequence). The DNA of the CDR3 is TGCAGTGCAATGAGTGAGACCCAGTACTTC. This gives the protein CSAMSETQYF.

This chain joins TRBV30 and TRBJ1-6; TRBD1 is a possible D gene (5 bases). The CDR3 runs 14 residues. Per germline, CDR1 GTSNPN and CDR2 SVGIG (reference sequence). V was cut by 0 bases and J by 10 bases, with 13 bases left in between. The DNA for the CDR3 is TGTGCCTGGAGTGTCGGTGCAGGGCAATCACCCCTCCACTTT. Its protein product is CAWSVGAGQSPLHF.

This chain connects TRBV6-1 to TRBJ1-6; D remains unclear. Germline CDR1 MNHNS, CDR2 SASEGT. The CDR3 length is 15 residues. Trimming removed 2 bases at V and 5 bases at J, with 10 bases between. CDR3 DNA: TGTGCCAGCAGTGAAATATGGGGAGATAATTCACCCCTCCACTTT. As protein: CASSEIWGDNSPLHF.

The chain combines TRBV6-5 with TRBJ1-1; a possible D gene is TRBD1 (6 bases). Germline CDR1 MNHEY, CDR2 SVGAGI. With 5 bases removed from V and 1 base from J, the gap between germline ends came to 11 bases. The CDR3 consists of 14 residues. CDR3 region: CASSRGQENTEAFF. For the CDR3, the DNA is TGTGCCAGCAGTAGGGGACAAGAGAACACTGAAGCTTTCTTT.

This sequence joins TRBV19 and TRBJ2-7, with 9 nucleotides matching TRBD1. After removal of 3 bases from V and 7 bases from J, the junction contained 7 bases not matched to a gene. The germline CDR1 and CDR2 sequences are LNHDA and SQIVND (reference sequence). The CDR3 length is 14 residues. CDR3: CASSMRTGADEQYF. The CDR3, as DNA: TGTGCCAGTAGTATGAGGACAGGGGCGGATGAGCAGTACTTC.

This clone turned up a few times. The rearrangement joins TRBV4-2 to TRBJ2-1; maybe TRBD2 (5 bases). The germline V gene encodes CDR1 LGHNA and CDR2 YNFKEQ. This CDR3 spans 16 amino acids. V shed 5 bases and J shed 4 bases, with 18 bases lying between them. The CDR3 sequence is CASSATGRAEYNEQFF. Here the CDR3 DNA reads TGTGCCAGCAGCGCGACCGGGCGGGCGGAGTACAATGAGCAGTTCTTC.

This sequence joins TRBV6-5 and TRBJ2-2; 7 nucleotides agree with TRBD1. The V and J ends lost 4 bases and 5 bases, in that order; junction bases with no gene match: 7. Germline CDR1 is MNHEY and CDR2 is SVGAGI. This CDR3 is built from 15 residues. The CDR3 sequence is CASSSPEQGTGELFF. DNA of the CDR3: TGTGCCAGCAGTTCGCCCGAACAGGGGACCGGGGAGCTGTTTTTT.

This rearrangement joins TRBV4-1 to TRBJ1-4, with TRBD1 identical over 7 bases. CDR1 and CDR2 (germline): MGHRA, YSYEKL. The CDR3 has 14 amino acids. J gave up 8 bases and V 2 bases, and 5 bases lay outside the gene matches. The CDR3 DNA is TGCGCCAGCAGCCAACGCGACAGGGTAGAAAAACTGTTTTTT. This codes for CASSQRDRVEKLFF.